The 7 T cell receptor beta chains below were found in one sample sequenced in a study of ipilimumab plus nivolumab after autologous stem cell transplantation. Assay used: immunoSEQ multiplex PCR; TCRdb lists only in-frame clones, some missing. This table holds tens of thousands of clones, 80% to 95% found once. The source material was PBMCs, sampled in a trial of ipilimumab plus nivolumab as post-transplant consolidation. These receptors all stem from a male donor with multiple myeloma.

The chain links TRBV7-3 to TRBJ2-1; no definite D call. Trimming shortened V by 4 bases and J by 3 bases, and 13 bases separated the two germline ends. There are 15 residues in the CDR3. In germline, CDR1 is SGHTA, CDR2 FQGTGA. This CDR3 reads CASSSRPKYYNEQFF. The DNA for the CDR3 is TGTGCCAGCAGCTCCCGACCGAAGTACTACAATGAGCAGTTCTTC. Drawing the rest from reference TRBV7-3 and TRBJ2-1, the complete variable domain is GAGVSQTPSNKVTEKGKYVELRCDPISGHTALYWYRQSLGQGPEFLIYFQGTGAADDSGLPNDRFFAVRPEGSVSTLKIQRTERGDSAVYLCASSSRPKYYNEQFFGPGTRLTVL.

The genes are TRBV7-9 and TRBJ2-7; 10 nucleotides agree with TRBD1. The CDR3 loop spans 16 amino acids. The trim removed 2 bases at V and 3 bases at J, leaving 7 bases unmatched. CDR1 is SEHNR, CDR2 FQNEAQ, per germline (reference sequence). Here the CDR3 DNA reads TGTGCCAGCAGCTTAAGCATCGGGACAGGGGACTACGAGCAGTACTTC. This encodes CASSLSIGTGDYEQYF.

As for this clone: The junction shows a germline mismatch at one end, possibly a read error. This chain connects TRBV5-1 to TRBJ2-6; TRBD1 might be the D (5 bases). The CDR3 spans 15 residues. Germline V lookup: CDR1 SGHRS, CDR2 YFSETQ. CDR3 bases: TGCGCCAGCAGCTTAAGGGTCTCTGGGGCCAACGTCCTGGCTTTC. Translated: CASSLRVSGANVLAF.

The chain uses TRBV9 and TRBJ2-7; TRBD2 agrees at 14 bases. The CDR3 covers 16 residues. In germline, CDR1 is SGDLS, CDR2 YYNGEE. V lost 4 bases and J lost 8; bases outside the gene matches: 11. Here the CDR3 reads CASSPTLGLAGGKQYF. In nucleotides, the CDR3 is TGTGCCAGCAGCCCAACTCTCGGACTAGCGGGAGGAAAGCAGTACTTC.

In its sample, this clone was seen a few times. The chain carries TRBV9 and TRBJ2-7; D might be TRBD2 (5 bases). Germline V lookup: CDR1 SGDLS, CDR2 YYNGEE. The CDR3 is 12 residues long. Trimming pared 3 bases from V and 6 bases from J, leaving 10 bases between. CDR3 in amino acids: CASSARTGEQYF. The CDR3, as DNA: TGTGCCAGCAGCGCCCGGACTGGCGAGCAGTACTTC.

V is TRBV9 and J is TRBJ2-1, with D possibly being TRBD2 (7 bases). V lost 4 bases and J 2 bases, leaving 19 bases between the germline ends. The germline CDR1 and CDR2 sequences are SGDLS and YYNGEE. CDR3 length equals 17 residues. The CDR3 reads CASSPPLGGGTYNEQFF. CDR3 bases: TGTGCCAGCAGCCCCCCGCTAGGCGGGGGCACCTACAATGAGCAGTTCTTC. Complete variable domain (other parts from reference TRBV9 and TRBJ2-1): DSGVTQTPKHLITATGQRVTLRCSPRSGDLSVYWYQQSLDQGLQFLIQYYNGEERAKGNILERFSAQQFPDLHSELNLSSLELGDSALYFCASSPPLGGGTYNEQFFGPGTRLTVL.

The chain carries TRBV27 and TRBJ2-5; tentatively, D is TRBD2 (5 bases). Germline V gene lookup returns CDR1 MNHEY and CDR2 SMNVEV (reference sequence). V was pared by 5 bases and J by 5 bases, with 9 bases between. This CDR3 contains 12 residues. CDR3 loop: CASSHRGETQYF. DNA of the CDR3: TGTGCCAGCAGTCACCGCGGGGAGACCCAGTACTTC.